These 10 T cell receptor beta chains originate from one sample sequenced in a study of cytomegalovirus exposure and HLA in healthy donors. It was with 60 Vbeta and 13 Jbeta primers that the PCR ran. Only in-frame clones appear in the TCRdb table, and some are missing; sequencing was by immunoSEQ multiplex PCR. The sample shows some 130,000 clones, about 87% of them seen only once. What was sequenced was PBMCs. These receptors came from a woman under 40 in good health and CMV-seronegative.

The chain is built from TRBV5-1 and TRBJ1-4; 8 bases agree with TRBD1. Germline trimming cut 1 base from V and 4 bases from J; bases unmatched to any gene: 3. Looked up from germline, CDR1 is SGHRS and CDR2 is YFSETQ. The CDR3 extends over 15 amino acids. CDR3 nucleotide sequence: TGCGCCAGCAGCTTGACAGGGGGGGGTAATGAAAAACTGTTTTTT. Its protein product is CASSLTGGGNEKLFF.

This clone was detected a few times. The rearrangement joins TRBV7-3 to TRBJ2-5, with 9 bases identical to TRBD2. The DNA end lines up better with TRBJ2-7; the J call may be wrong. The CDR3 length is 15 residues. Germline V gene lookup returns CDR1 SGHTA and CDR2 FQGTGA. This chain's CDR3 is CASSLEVSGSYEQYF. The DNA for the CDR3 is TGTGCCAGCAGCTTAGAGGTTAGCGGGAGCTACGAGCAGTACTTC.

Here the CDR3 reads CASSSNGPNQPQHF. CDR3 sequence (DNA): TGTGCCAGCAGTTCCAATGGGCCTAATCAGCCCCAGCATTTT. The chain is built from TRBV28 and TRBJ1-5; D ambiguous. This CDR3 comprises 14 residues. V lost 4 bases and J 4 bases, leaving 11 bases between the germline ends. CDR1 and CDR2 (germline): MDHEN, SYDVKM.

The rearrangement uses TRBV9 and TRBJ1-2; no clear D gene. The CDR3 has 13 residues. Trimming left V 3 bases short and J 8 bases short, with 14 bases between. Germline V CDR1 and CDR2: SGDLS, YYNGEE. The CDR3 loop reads CASSGSYAMGYTF. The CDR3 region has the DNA TGTGCCAGCAGCGGAAGCTACGCTATGGGCTACACCTTC.

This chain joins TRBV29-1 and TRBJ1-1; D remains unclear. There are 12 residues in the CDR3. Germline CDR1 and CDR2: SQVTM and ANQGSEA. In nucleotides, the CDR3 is TGCAGTTTCCGGGGTCTGGGGTTGGAAGCTTTCTTT. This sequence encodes CSFRGLGLEAFF.

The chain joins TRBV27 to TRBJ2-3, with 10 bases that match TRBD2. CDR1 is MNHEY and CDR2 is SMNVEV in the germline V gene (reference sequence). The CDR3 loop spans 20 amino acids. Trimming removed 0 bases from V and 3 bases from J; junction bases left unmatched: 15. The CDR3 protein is CASSLSAGLAVNLGTDTQYF. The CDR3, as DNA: TGTGCCAGCAGTTTATCGGCAGGACTAGCGGTGAACCTAGGGACAGATACGCAGTATTTT.

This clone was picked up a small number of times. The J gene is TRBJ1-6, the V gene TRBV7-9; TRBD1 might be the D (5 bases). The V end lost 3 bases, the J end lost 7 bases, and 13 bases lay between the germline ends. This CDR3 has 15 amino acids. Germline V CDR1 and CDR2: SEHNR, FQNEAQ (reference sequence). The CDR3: CASSFDSVLNSPLHF. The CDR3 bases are TGTGCCAGCAGCTTCGACAGCGTTCTCAATTCACCCCTCCACTTT.

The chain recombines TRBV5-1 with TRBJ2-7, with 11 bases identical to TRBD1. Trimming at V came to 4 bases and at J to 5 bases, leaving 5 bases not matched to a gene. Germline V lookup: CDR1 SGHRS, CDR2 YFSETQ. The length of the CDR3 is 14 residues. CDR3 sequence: CASSLGQGDDEQYF. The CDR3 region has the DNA TGCGCCAGCAGCCTGGGACAGGGGGATGACGAGCAGTACTTC.

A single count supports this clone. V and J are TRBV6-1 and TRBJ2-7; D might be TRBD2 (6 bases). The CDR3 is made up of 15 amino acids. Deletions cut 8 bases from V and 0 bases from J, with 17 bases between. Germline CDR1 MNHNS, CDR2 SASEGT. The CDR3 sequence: CASFPGRSLSYEQYF. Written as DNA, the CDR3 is TGTGCCAGCTTTCCCGGGAGAAGCCTCTCCTACGAGCAGTACTTC.

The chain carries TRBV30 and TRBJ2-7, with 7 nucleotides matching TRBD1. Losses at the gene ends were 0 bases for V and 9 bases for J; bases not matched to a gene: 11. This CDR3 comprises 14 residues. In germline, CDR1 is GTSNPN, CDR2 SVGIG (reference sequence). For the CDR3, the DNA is TGTGCCTGGAGTGTATTGTCTGTCGACAGGGCGCAGTACTTC. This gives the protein CAWSVLSVDRAQYF.